This T cell receptor (beta chain) was obtained from a study of blood T cell repertoires in COVID-19. Per germline, CDR1 SGHAT and CDR2 FQNNGV. CDR3 length equals 17 residues. Trimming stripped 4 bases from V and 6 bases from J, with 19 bases between. Measured with immunoSEQ multiplex PCR; TCRdb has only the in-frame clones, and not every one. The sample consists of roughly 260,000 clones, roughly 86% of them appearing once. This receptor was identified in a woman in her twenties or thirties with acute COVID-19. Source material: PBMCs or T cells enriched from blood (not recorded which). The V gene is TRBV11-2, the J gene TRBJ1-6, with D possibly matching TRBD1 (5 bases). CDR3 in DNA: TGTGCCAGCAGCTCTCCCGGTCGGGGGACCGTTAATTCACCCCTCCACTTT. It codes for CASSSPGRGTVNSPLHF.